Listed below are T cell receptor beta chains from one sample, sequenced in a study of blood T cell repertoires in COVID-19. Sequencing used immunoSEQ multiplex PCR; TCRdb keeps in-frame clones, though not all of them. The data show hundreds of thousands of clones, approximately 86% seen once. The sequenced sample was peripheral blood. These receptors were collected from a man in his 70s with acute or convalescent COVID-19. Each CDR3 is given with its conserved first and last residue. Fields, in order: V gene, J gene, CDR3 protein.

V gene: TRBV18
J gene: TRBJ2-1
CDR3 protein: CASSSRTSSDEQFF

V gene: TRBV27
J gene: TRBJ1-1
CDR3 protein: CASSSLDRGMISTEAFF

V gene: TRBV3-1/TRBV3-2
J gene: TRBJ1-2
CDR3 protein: CASSQGGGGQFGYGYTF

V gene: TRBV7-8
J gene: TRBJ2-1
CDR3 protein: CASSRDRQQRPEQFF

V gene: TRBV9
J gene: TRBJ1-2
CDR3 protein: CASSAFRYGYTF

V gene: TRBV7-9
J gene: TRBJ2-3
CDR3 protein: CASRGQGPTDTQYF

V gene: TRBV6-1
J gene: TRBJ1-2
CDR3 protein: CASSDLYSSNGYTF

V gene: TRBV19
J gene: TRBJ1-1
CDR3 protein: CASSTRQIGTEAFF

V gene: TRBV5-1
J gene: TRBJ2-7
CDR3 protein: CASSSGQGMSDEQYF

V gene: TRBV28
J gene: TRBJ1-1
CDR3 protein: CASRDAGRMNTEAFF

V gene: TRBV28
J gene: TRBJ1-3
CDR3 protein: CASSFAGLSGNTIYF

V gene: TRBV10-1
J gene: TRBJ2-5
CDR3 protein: CASSGHGGAGETQYF

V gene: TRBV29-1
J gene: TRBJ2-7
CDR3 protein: CSASDSPSPEQYF

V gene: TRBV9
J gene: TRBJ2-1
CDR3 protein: CASSVVGRGLDEQFF

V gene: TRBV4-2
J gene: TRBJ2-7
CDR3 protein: CASSQTGGLLPYEQYF

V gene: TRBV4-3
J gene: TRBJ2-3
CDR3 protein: CASSQAGRGTDTQYF

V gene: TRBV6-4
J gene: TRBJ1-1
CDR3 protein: CASSDGREAFF

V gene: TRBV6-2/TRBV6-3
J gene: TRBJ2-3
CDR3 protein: CASSYVEGRSTDTQYF

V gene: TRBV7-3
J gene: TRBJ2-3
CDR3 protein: CASSLQGSSTDTQYF

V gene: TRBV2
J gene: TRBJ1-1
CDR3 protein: CASTELGQGRTEAFF

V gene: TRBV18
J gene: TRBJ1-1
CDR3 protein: CASSPPMTGGTEAFF

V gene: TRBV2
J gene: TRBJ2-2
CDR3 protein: CASSGGLAGGRGTGELFF

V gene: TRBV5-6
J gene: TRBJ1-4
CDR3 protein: CASSFRTGTNEKLFF

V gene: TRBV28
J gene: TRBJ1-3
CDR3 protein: CASSSGLPVRGNTIYF

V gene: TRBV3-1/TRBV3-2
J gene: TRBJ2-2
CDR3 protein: CASSPTGGRTGELFF

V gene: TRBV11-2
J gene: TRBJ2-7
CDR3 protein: CASSRTGMYEQYF

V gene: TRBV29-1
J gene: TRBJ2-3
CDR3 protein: CSVGSLEPDTQYF

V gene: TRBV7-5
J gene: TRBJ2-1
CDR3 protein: CARSESYGNYSYNEQFF

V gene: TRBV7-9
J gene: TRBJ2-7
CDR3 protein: CASSLTESTYEQYF

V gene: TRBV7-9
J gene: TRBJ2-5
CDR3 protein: CASSTLAPLEETQYF

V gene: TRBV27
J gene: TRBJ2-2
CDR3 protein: CASSKGTSGSSAGELFF

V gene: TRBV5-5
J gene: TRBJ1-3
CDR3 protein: CASSLPGAGNTIYF

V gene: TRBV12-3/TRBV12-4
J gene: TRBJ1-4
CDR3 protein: CASRTGSEKLFF

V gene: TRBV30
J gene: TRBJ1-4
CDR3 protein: CAWSVSLFNEKLFF

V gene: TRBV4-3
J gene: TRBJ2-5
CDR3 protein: CASSLTGLAVETQYF

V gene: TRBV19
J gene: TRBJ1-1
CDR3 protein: CASFWSGETFF

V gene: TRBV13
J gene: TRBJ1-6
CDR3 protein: CASSPTAPPSPLHF

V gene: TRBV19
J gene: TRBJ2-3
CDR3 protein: CASSIRGSTDTQYF

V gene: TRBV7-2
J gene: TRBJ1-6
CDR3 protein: CASSLIQGGSPLHF

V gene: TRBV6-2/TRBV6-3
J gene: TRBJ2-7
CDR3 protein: CASSRKRDEQYF

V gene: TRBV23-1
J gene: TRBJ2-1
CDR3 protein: CASSQSGGSGNYNEQFF

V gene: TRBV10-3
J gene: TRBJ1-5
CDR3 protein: CAVGTGGNQPQHF

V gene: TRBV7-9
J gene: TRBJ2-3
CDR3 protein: CASSSGTGTSTDTQYF

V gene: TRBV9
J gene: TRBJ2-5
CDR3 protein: CASSVDILAGVETQYF

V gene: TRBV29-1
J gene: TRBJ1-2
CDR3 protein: CSVEEDMQGALGYTF

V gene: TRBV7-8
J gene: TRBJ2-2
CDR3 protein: CASSYRHSNTGELFF

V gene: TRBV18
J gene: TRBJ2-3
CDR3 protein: CASSPDRGLGTDTQYF